The 21 T cell receptor beta chains reported below all come from one sample, sequenced in a study of response to subunit inactivated influenza vaccine. A single record per CDR3 protein comes from TCRdb applying MiXCR to the RT-PCR reads. The sample contains about 480,000 distinct CDR3 sequences, approximately 13% of which appear only once. Sequencing used PBMCs from blood, obtained roughly 45 days after vaccination. The receptor set was obtained from a middle-aged man who received an inactivated influenza vaccine.

This clonotype came up a few times. This chain uses TRBV15 with TRBJ2-7, with D tentatively TRBD1 (6 bases). The V end was cut by 2 bases, the J end by 4 bases, with 12 bases between. The CDR3 extends over 14 amino acids. CDR1 and CDR2 from the germline V gene are LNHNV and YYDKDF (reference sequence). CDR3 nucleotide sequence: TGTGCCACCAGCAGATCCTCAGGGGTATACGAGCAGTACTTC. Protein: CATSRSSGVYEQYF.

For this clonotype: The junction departs from germline at one end; a sequencing error may be responsible. This chain uses TRBV10-3 with TRBJ2-1; D ambiguous. The CDR3 length is 16 residues. CDR1 and CDR2 (germline): ENHRY, SYGVKD. This chain's CDR3 is CAISESGQRSHNEQFF. The CDR3 DNA is TGTGCCATCAGTGAGTCGGGCCAGCGCTCCCACAATGAGCAGTTCTTC.

This rearrangement joins TRBV12-3 or TRBV12-4 to TRBJ1-1; D remains ambiguous. The length of the CDR3 is 16 residues. Trimming took off 2 bases at V and 1 base at J, with 14 bases between the two ends. The CDR3 DNA sequence: TGTGCCAGCAGTTTAATTTTCGGCGGGTCGAACACTGAAGCTTTCTTT. It is translated as CASSLIFGGSNTEAFF.

This clonotype was picked up a small number of times. This sequence joins TRBV10-3 and TRBJ1-2, with 10 bases identical to TRBD1. Germline values: CDR1 ENHRY, CDR2 SYGVKD. This CDR3 is built from 15 residues. Germline trimming cut 7 bases from V and 3 bases from J; bases unmatched to any gene: 8. This CDR3 reads CAITQTGGGDYGYTF. As DNA, the CDR3 is TGTGCCATCACCCAGACAGGGGGCGGCGACTATGGCTACACCTTC.

This clonotype was observed a few times. This chain joins TRBV7-2 and TRBJ1-2; the D gene is possibly TRBD1 (5 bases). Trimming left V 5 bases short and J 7 bases short, with 20 bases between. The CDR3 covers 15 residues. Germline CDR1 and CDR2: SGHTA and FQGNSA. CDR3 protein: CASSGGLGPWSGYTF. CDR3 sequence (DNA): TGTGCCAGCAGCGGGGGACTCGGGCCTTGGAGTGGCTACACCTTC.

The chain is built from TRBV7-8 and TRBJ2-7; possibly TRBD1 for D (5 bases). Germline V CDR1 and CDR2: SGHVS, FQNEAQ. CDR3 length: 16 residues. Deletions cut 5 bases from V and 0 bases from J, with 17 bases between. The chain's CDR3 is CASSPIGHASSYEQYF. Here the CDR3 DNA reads TGTGCCAGCAGCCCGATAGGACATGCCTCCTCCTACGAGCAGTACTTC.

The chain carries TRBV5-1 and TRBJ1-5; D is undetermined. CDR1 is SGHRS and CDR2 is YFSETQ in the germline V gene. There are 15 residues in the CDR3. Trimming shortened V by 5 bases and J by 5 bases, and 17 bases separated the two germline ends. The CDR3: CASRLRPGVDQPQHF. In nucleotides, the CDR3 is TGCGCCAGCAGGCTGAGGCCTGGGGTCGATCAGCCCCAGCATTTT.

This rearrangement joins TRBV7-2 to TRBJ2-5, with D unresolved. This CDR3 has 13 amino acids. In germline, CDR1 is SGHTA, CDR2 FQGNSA. V lost 5 bases and J lost 5, with 12 bases in between. CDR3 loop: CASSLTAMETQYF. The CDR3 nucleotides are TGTGCCAGCAGCCTAACGGCGATGGAGACCCAGTACTTC.

This clonotype turned up a few times. The chain is built from TRBV20-1 and TRBJ2-3; D tentatively reads TRBD1 or TRBD2 (5 bases each). The germline V gene encodes CDR1 DFQATT and CDR2 SNEGSKA (reference sequence). V lost 4 bases, J lost 2 bases, and 16 bases lay in between. This CDR3 spans 15 amino acids. The CDR3 region is CSAKWGGPNTDTQYF. DNA of the CDR3: TGCAGTGCTAAATGGGGCGGGCCAAACACAGATACGCAGTATTTT.

This clonotype has at least ten counts. One end of the junction does not line up with germline, which may come from a read error. V usage is TRBV5-1 and J usage is TRBJ2-5; tentatively, D is TRBD1 (5 bases). The length of the CDR3 is 13 residues. CDR1 and CDR2 (germline): SGHRS, YFSETQ. CDR3: CASSPDSQETQYF. The CDR3 nucleotides are TGTGCCAGCAGTCCTGACAGCCAAGAGACCCAGTACTTC.

This clonotype was counted many times. The V gene is TRBV7-2, the J gene TRBJ2-7; 12 bases are shared with TRBD2. Germline-derived CDR1 and CDR2 are SGHTA and FQGNSA. This CDR3 has 17 amino acids. J was trimmed by 3 bases and V by 5 bases; bases with no gene match: 11. The chain's CDR3 is CASSPPIGLAGRYEQYF. DNA of the CDR3: TGTGCCAGCAGCCCACCTATAGGACTAGCGGGACGCTACGAGCAGTACTTC. The full variable domain, its missing parts supplied by reference TRBV7-2 and TRBJ2-7, is GAGVSQSPSNKVTEKGKDVELRCDPISGHTALYWYRQSLGQGLEFLIYFQGNSAPDKSGLPSDRFSAERTGGSVSTLTIQRTQQEDSAVYLCASSPPIGLAGRYEQYFGPGTRLTVT.

This clonotype was observed a handful of times. In nucleotides, the CDR3 is TGTGCCAGCAGTTTCCCCAGGGAGTTAGAGACCCAGTACTTC. Encoded protein: CASSFPRELETQYF. This chain joins TRBV28 and TRBJ2-5, with D possibly called TRBD1 or TRBD2 (5 bases each). Trimming left V 3 bases short and J 4 bases short, with 12 bases between. CDR3 length: 14 residues. Germline CDR1 is MDHEN and CDR2 is SYDVKM.

This clonotype was seen ten or more times. The chain is built from TRBV10-3 and TRBJ2-1, with TRBD1 matching 9 bases. The CDR3 extends over 13 amino acids. V lost 11 bases, J lost 7 bases, and 9 bases stayed unmatched. Germline CDR1 reads ENHRY; CDR2 reads SYGVKD. The DNA for the CDR3 is TGTGCCGTCTCAGGGACAGGGAAAAATGAGCAGTTCTTC. Translated: CAVSGTGKNEQFF.

This clonotype occurred many times. V gene TRBV10-3 combines with J gene TRBJ2-7, with 7 bases lining up with TRBD1. V dropped 4 bases and J dropped 3; count of bases not matched to a gene: 0. The germline V gene encodes CDR1 ENHRY and CDR2 SYGVKD. This CDR3 is built from 12 residues. The CDR3 sequence: CAISGQGYEQYF. The CDR3 DNA sequence: TGTGCCATCAGTGGACAGGGCTACGAGCAGTACTTC.

This clonotype was counted between two and nine times. The V call is TRBV5-1, the J call TRBJ2-5; D gene uncertain. The V end lost 0 bases, the J end lost 2 bases, and 14 bases lay between the germline ends. This CDR3 region has 16 residues. Germline lookup yields CDR1 SGHRS and CDR2 YFSETQ. The CDR3 loop reads CASSLAEPTMQETQYF. The CDR3 coding sequence is TGCGCCAGCAGCTTGGCCGAGCCAACTATGCAAGAGACCCAGTACTTC.

The V gene is TRBV20-1, the J gene TRBJ2-3; 10 positions match TRBD1. The junction had 8 bases not matched to a gene; V was cut back by 0 bases and J by 5 bases. The CDR3 has 16 residues. Germline V CDR1 and CDR2: DFQATT, SNEGSKA (reference sequence). CDR3 residues: CSARDRPDRGIDTQYF. CDR3 bases: TGCAGTGCTAGAGATCGTCCGGACAGGGGGATAGATACGCAGTATTTT.

This clonotype was seen only a few times. This sequence joins TRBV20-1 and TRBJ1-1, with D maybe TRBD1 (5 bases). From germline, CDR1 is DFQATT and CDR2 SNEGSKA (reference sequence). The ends were cut back, 0 bases at V and 0 bases at J, with 11 bases in the middle. This CDR3 is built from 15 residues. The CDR3 reads CSARDALTVNTEAFF. CDR3 bases: TGCAGTGCTAGAGACGCCCTGACAGTGAACACTGAAGCTTTCTTT.

This sequence joins TRBV24-1 and TRBJ2-1; D uncertain. V shed 2 bases and J shed 2 bases, with 15 bases lying between them. The germline gives CDR1 KGHDR, CDR2 SFDVKD. The CDR3 is made up of 17 amino acids. CDR3 bases: TGTGCCACCAGTGATTCACTGGGGAAGGGAACCTACAATGAGCAGTTCTTC. Amino acid sequence: CATSDSLGKGTYNEQFF.

This clonotype has a count of ten or more. The chain links TRBV10-3 to TRBJ1-1; 8 bases are a match to TRBD1. Germline-derived CDR1 and CDR2 are ENHRY and SYGVKD. V shed 10 bases and J 1 base; nucleotides not matched to a gene: 11. The CDR3 is 15 amino acids. CDR3 coding DNA: TGTGCCACCGCGCAGGGGGCACGAAGGAACACTGAAGCTTTCTTT. Translated, it gives CATAQGARRNTEAFF.

V usage is TRBV6-2 or TRBV6-3 and J usage is TRBJ2-7, with a tentative D call TRBD2 (6 bases). The CDR3 runs 15 residues. Germline V lookup: CDR1 MNHEY, CDR2 SVGEGT. V lost 8 bases and J lost 6, with 23 bases in between. The CDR3 DNA sequence: TGTGCCAGCCTAACTCGGCGGGACTGGCTCCGCGAGCAGTACTTC. Translation: CASLTRRDWLREQYF.

The count of this clonotype is one. The chain carries TRBV28 and TRBJ2-3; 8 bases are a match to TRBD1. The CDR3 sequence is 17 residues long. The germline V gene has CDR1 MDHEN and CDR2 SYDVKM. J lost 4 bases, V lost 5 bases, and 14 bases had no gene match. The CDR3 sequence is CASSPFPAQGVADTQYF. Written as DNA, the CDR3 is TGTGCCAGCAGTCCTTTCCCCGCACAGGGGGTTGCAGATACGCAGTATTTT.